The present T cell receptor (beta chain) was sequenced within a study of PD-1 blockade in mismatch repair-deficient tumors (dated by TCRdb to 2017 to 2019). Looking at the study overall: The trial enrolled about 90 consecutive patients with under 15 mismatch repair-deficient cancer types between September 2013 and 2016, all previously treated and progressing. Tumor-associated T cell clones in the peripheral blood of patients responding to PD-1 blockade were tracked using deep sequencing of TCR CDR3 regions.

Notes on this clone: Its recognized antigen is unknown. Base qualities are not at hand, and no much larger clone is one base apart.

V is pruned by 0 bases and J by 3 bases, leaving 7 bases of the junction without a gene match. From the cysteine through the phenylalanine, the CDR3 covers 18 amino acids. The sequence is cut down to CDR3 DNA, 54 bases in frame from base 1. CDR1 and CDR2 are drawn from the germline V gene (reference sequence): LNHDA, SQIVND. Libraries were made using the immunoSEQ multiplex PCR assay. TCRdb stores this immuneACCESS table with in-frame sequences only. Part of the clones is absent; in the studies checked, under half of the shortfall reflects unresolved V genes, and no reason is known for the rest. This sample gives about 34,000 clones in total; 65% to 85% of them show up just once. Jointly, the top ten make up 3% to 4% of the sample. Results and caveats for the whole study, not just this receptor: Clones residing in the tumor, which were often undetectable in blood before treatment, expanded quickly after pembrolizumab and then contracted, generally before radiologic responses.

For every enrolled patient, mismatch repair deficiency was confirmed by either polymerase chain reaction or immunohistochemistry. Three patients who responded to pembrolizumab therapy underwent TCR sequencing. The phase II trial prospectively evaluated PD-1 blockade with pembrolizumab in advanced mismatch repair-deficient cancers, independent of tissue of origin. Peripheral blood T cell samples were collected serially, before PD-1 blockade began and at several time points afterward. Blood sampling times were reported as weeks after the first pembrolizumab dose. Sample: PBMCs, taken 6 weeks after starting pembrolizumab. The chain is made from TRBV19 and TRBJ2-1, with 11 bases in between that match TRBD2. This TCR came from an adult with mismatch repair-deficient cancer. This receptor carries the CDR3 CASSIDTPGTSGYNEQFF. The bases are TGTGCCAGTAGTATAGATACGCCCGGGACTAGCGGCTACAATGAGCAGTTCTTC.